This T cell receptor beta chain was captured by sequencing in a study of cytomegalovirus exposure and HLA in healthy donors. Study conclusions and caveats: Most observed TCR sequences were rare, whereas some public TCRs were detected in many donors. It was reportedly the case that the classifier diagnosed cytomegalovirus status with high specificity and sensitivity. Most CMV-associated TCR beta chains were later found to appear HLA-restricted.

With regard to this clone: No antigen is known for it.

The CDR3 has 17 residues. Losses at the gene ends were 0 bases for V and 4 bases for J; bases not matched to a gene: 9. Germline lookup yields CDR1 SGHNT and CDR2 YYREEE (reference sequence). Primers included in the PCR were 60 Vbeta and 13 Jbeta primers. This table comes from immunoSEQ multiplex PCR, and its TCRdb copy is limited to in-frame clones, with some not included. The repertoire holds under 250,000 clones, with about 85% as singletons. V and J are TRBV5-4 and TRBJ2-2; TRBD2 matches at 7 bases. The TCR was taken from a girl aged 2 to 10 in good health and CMV-seronegative. The sequenced sample consisted of PBMCs. In DNA, the CDR3 is TGTGCCAGCAGCTTGGGCACTACCGGGAGGCCCACCGGGGAGCTGTTTTTT. It translates to CASSLGTTGRPTGELFF.